This T cell receptor (beta chain) was captured in a study of chemoradiotherapy in HPV16-positive cancers. Looking at the study overall: A couple of HPV16-positive patients' cells yielded candidate HPV-specific clones and common motifs. Overall study results and limits: HPV-responsive T-cell expansion during chemoradiotherapy was linked to improved recurrence-free survival in HPV16-positive patients. Candidate HPV-specific clones and E7-related TCR motifs grew in tumor during treatment.

Some clones are missing from TCRdb's copy, which holds only in-frame ones; the method was immunoSEQ multiplex PCR. The sample records roughly 32,000 clones, around 89% being singletons. Trimming shortened V by 5 bases and J by 3 bases, and 18 bases separated the two germline ends. Germline CDR1 and CDR2: SGHNT and YENEEA. The CDR3 has 16 amino acids. Samples were taken several times over chemoradiotherapy. Comment on this clone: The target antigen is unknown.

The receptor comes from a human donor with HPV-associated anogenital cancer. The sequenced sample was blood, obtained from a patient who underwent chemoradiotherapy. The chain combines TRBV11-3 with TRBJ2-3; D is possibly TRBD2 (6 bases). CDR3 in DNA: TGTGCCAGCAGCGGAGGCATGGAGGGCGGGACAGATACGCAGTATTTT. Translated, it gives CASSGGMEGGTDTQYF.